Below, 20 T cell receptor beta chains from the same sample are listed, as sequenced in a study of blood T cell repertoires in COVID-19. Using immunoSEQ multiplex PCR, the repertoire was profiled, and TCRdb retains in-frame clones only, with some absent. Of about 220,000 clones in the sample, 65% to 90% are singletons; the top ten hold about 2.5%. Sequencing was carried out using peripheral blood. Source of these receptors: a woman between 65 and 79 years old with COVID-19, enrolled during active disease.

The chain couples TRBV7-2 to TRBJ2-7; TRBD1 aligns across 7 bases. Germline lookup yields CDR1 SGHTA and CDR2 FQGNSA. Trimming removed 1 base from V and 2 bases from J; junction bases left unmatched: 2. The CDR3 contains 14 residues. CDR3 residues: CASSLEQGTYEQYF. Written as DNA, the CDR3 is TGTGCCAGCAGCTTAGAACAGGGGACCTACGAGCAGTACTTC.

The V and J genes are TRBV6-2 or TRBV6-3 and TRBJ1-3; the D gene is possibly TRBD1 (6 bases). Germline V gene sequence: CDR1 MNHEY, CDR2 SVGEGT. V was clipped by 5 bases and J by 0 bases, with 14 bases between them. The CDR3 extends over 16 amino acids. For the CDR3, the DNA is TGTGCCAGCAGTCTGGGGGCAGCGAGCTCTGGAAACACCATATATTTT. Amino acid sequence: CASSLGAASSGNTIYF.

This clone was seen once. The CDR3, as DNA: TGTGCCAGCAGTTACCCGGGGGGGGGAGATACGCAGTATTTT. The encoded protein is CASSYPGGGDTQYF. The V gene is TRBV6-6, the J gene TRBJ2-3; 8 positions match TRBD2. Germline assignment: CDR1 MNHNY and CDR2 SVGAGI (reference sequence). V lost 2 bases and J lost 5; bases outside the gene matches: 3. The CDR3 is made up of 14 amino acids.

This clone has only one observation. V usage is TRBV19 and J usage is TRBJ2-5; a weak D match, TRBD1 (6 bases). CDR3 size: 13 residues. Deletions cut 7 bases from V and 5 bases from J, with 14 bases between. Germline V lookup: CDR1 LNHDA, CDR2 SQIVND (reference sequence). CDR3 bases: TGTGCCAGTAAAGAGGGGGTGCGTGAGACCCAGTACTTC. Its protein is CASKEGVRETQYF.

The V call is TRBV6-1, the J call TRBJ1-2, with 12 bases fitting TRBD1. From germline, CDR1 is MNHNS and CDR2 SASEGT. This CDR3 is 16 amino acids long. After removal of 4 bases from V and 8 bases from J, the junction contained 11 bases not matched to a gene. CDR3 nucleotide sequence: TGTGCCAGCAGTGGGCCGGGACAGGGGGCGCTTTACGGCTACACCTTC. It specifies CASSGPGQGALYGYTF.

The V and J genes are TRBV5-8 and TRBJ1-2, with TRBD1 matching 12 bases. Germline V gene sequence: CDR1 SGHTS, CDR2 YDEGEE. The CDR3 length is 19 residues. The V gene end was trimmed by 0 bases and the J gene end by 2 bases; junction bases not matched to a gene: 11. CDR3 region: CASSLAGGQGAAQNYGYTF. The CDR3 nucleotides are TGTGCCAGCAGCTTGGCCGGGGGACAGGGGGCCGCACAAAACTATGGCTACACCTTC.

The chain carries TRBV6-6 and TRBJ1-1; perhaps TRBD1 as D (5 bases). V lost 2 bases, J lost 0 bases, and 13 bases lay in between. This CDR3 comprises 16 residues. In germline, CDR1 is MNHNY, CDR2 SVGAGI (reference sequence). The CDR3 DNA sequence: TGTGCCAGCAGTTACGCTTCGGGGGGAATGAACACTGAAGCTTTCTTT. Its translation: CASSYASGGMNTEAFF.

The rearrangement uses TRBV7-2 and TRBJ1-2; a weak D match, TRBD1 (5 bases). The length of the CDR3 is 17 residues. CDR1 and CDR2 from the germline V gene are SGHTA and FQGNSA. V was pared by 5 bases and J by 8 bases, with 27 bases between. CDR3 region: CASSPVGGRVNSDGYTF. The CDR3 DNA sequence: TGTGCCAGCAGCCCGGTGGGGGGGAGGGTTAATTCAGACGGCTACACCTTC.

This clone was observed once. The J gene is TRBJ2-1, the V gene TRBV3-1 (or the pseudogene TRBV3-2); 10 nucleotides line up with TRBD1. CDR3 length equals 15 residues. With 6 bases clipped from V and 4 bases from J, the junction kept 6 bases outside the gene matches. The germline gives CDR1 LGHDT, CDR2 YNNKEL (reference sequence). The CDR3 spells CASRPDRGRYNEQFF. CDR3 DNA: TGTGCCAGCAGACCTGACAGGGGGCGGTACAATGAGCAGTTCTTC.

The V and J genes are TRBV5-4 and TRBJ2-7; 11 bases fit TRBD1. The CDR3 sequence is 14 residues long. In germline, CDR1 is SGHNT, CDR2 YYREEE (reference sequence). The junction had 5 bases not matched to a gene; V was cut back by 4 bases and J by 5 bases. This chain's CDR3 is CASSPWTGGNEQYF. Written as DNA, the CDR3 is TGTGCCAGCAGCCCCTGGACAGGGGGCAACGAGCAGTACTTC. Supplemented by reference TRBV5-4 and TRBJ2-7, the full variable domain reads ETGVTQSPTHLIKTRGQQVTLRCSSQSGHNTVSWYQQALGQGPQFIFQYYREEENGRGNFPPRFSGLQFPNYSSELNVNALELDDSALYLCASSPWTGGNEQYFGPGTRLTVT.

Here the CDR3 DNA reads TGCGCCAGCAGCGGGGCCGGATACAATGAAAAACTGTTTTTT. The encoded protein is CASSGAGYNEKLFF. The rearrangement links TRBV5-1 to TRBJ1-4; a weak D match, TRBD1 (5 bases). V shed 4 bases and J shed 5 bases, with 12 bases lying between them. This CDR3 comprises 14 residues. Germline V gives CDR1 SGHRS, CDR2 YFSETQ.

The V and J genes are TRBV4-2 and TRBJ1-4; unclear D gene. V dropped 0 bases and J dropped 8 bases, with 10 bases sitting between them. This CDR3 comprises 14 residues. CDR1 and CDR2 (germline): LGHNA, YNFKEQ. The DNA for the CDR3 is TGTGCCAGCAGCCAAGAACTCCAGGTCGAAAAACTGTTTTTT. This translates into CASSQELQVEKLFF.

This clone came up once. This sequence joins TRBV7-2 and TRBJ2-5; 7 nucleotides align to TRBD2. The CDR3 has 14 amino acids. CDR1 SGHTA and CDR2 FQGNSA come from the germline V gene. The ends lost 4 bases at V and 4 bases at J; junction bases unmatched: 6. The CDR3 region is CASSYREGLETQYF. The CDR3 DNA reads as TGTGCCAGCAGCTATAGGGAGGGTCTAGAGACCCAGTACTTC.

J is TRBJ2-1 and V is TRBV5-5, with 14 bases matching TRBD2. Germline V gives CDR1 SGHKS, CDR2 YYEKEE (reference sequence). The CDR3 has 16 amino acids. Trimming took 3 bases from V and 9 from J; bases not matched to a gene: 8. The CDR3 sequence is CASSSVGLAGGGEQFF. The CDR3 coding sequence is TGTGCCAGCAGCTCCGTTGGACTAGCGGGAGGCGGTGAGCAGTTCTTC.

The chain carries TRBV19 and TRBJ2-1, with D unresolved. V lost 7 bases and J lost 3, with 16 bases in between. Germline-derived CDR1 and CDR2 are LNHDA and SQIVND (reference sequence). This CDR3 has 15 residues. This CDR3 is CASTPSPGSYNEQFF. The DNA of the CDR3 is TGTGCCAGTACCCCGAGTCCGGGTAGCTACAATGAGCAGTTCTTC. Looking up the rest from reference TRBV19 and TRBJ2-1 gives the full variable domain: DGGITQSPKYLFRKEGQNVTLSCEQNLNHDAMYWYRQDPGQGLRLIYYSQIVNDFQKGDIAEGYSVSREKKESFPLTVTSAQKNPTAFYLCASTPSPGSYNEQFFGPGTRLTVL.

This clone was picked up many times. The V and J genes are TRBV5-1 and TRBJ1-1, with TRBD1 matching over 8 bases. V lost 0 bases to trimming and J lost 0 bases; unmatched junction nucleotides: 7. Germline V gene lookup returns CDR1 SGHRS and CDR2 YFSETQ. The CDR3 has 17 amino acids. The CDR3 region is CASSLAPDRELNTEAFF. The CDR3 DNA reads TGCGCCAGCAGCTTGGCCCCGGACAGGGAGTTGAACACTGAAGCTTTCTTT. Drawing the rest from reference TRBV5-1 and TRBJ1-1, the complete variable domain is KAGVTQTPRYLIKTRGQQVTLSCSPISGHRSVSWYQQTPGQGLQFLFEYFSETQRNKGNFPGRFSGRQFSNSRSEMNVSTLELGDSALYLCASSLAPDRELNTEAFFGQGTRLTVV.

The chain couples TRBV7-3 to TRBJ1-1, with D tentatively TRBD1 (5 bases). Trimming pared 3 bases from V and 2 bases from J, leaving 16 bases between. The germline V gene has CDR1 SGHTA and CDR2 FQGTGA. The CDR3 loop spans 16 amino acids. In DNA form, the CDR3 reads TGTGCCAGCAGCTTGGGTGGCTGGGGGGTTAACACTGAAGCTTTCTTT. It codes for CASSLGGWGVNTEAFF.

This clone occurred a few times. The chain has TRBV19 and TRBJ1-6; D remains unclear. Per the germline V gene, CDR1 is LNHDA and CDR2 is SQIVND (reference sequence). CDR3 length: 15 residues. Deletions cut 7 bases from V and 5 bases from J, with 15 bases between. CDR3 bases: TGTGCCAGTACTCAACCATCCGGTAATAATTCACCCCTCCACTTT. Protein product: CASTQPSGNNSPLHF.

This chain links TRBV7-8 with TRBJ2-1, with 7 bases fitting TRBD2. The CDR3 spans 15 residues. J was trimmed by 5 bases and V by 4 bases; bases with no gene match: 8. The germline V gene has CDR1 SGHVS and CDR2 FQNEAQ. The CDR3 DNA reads TGTGCCAGCAGCTCAACCAGCGGGAACCACAATGAGCAGTTCTTC. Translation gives CASSSTSGNHNEQFF. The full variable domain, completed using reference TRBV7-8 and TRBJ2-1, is GAGVSQSPRYKVAKRGQDVALRCDPISGHVSLFWYQQALGQGPEFLTYFQNEAQLDKSGLPSDRFFAERPEGSVSTLKIQRTQQEDSAVYLCASSSTSGNHNEQFFGPGTRLTVL.

This CDR3 is CSVDAGGPDTQYF. The CDR3 DNA reads as TGCAGCGTTGATGCGGGGGGTCCAGATACGCAGTATTTT. This chain links TRBV29-1 with TRBJ2-3; 8 nucleotides line up with TRBD2. The V segment lost 3 bases and the J segment 4 bases; nucleotides outside the gene matches: 3. The CDR3 length is 13 residues. Per the germline V gene, CDR1 is SQVTM and CDR2 is ANQGSEA.